The rows below give T cell receptor beta chains drawn from one sample of a study of blood T cell repertoires in COVID-19. Some clones are missing from TCRdb's copy, which holds only in-frame ones; the method was immunoSEQ multiplex PCR. The table has approximately 250,000 clones, less than 90% seen once. Sequencing was performed on peripheral blood. The receptor set was obtained from a man between 60 and 75 years old who had recovered from COVID-19. CDR3s include the opening cysteine and the closing phenylalanine or tryptophan. The D gene is left open where the match is weak. Rows give clone size only sometimes, using once, few, many, or a class for an expanded clone.

v_call	j_call	d_call	cdr3_length	clone_size	cdr3_aa	cdr3_nt
TRBV6-4	TRBJ1-3	NA	15	NA	CASSEILVSGNTIYF	TGTGCCAGCAGTGAAATACTGGTCTCTGGAAACACCATATATTTT
TRBV28	TRBJ1-2	TRBD1	16	NA	CASTTIVRGYHYGYTF	TGTGCCAGCACTACCATTGTCAGGGGGTACCACTATGGCTACACCTTC
TRBV18	TRBJ2-7	TRBD1	14	NA	CASSLDRGPYEQYF	TGTGCCAGCTCACTGGATAGGGGGCCCTACGAGCAGTACTTC
TRBV3-1/TRBV3-2	TRBJ2-1	NA	15	NA	CASSQAGTTRNEQFF	TGTGCCAGCAGCCAGGCCGGGACAACAAGAAATGAGCAGTTCTTC
TRBV5-1	TRBJ1-1	TRBD1	15	NA	CASSLYFGTEEEAFF	TGCGCCAGCAGCTTATACTTCGGGACAGAGGAGGAAGCTTTCTTT
TRBV12-3/TRBV12-4	TRBJ1-2	NA	13	NA	CASSLAGRGGYTF	TGTGCCAGCTCCTTGGCCGGGCGGGGAGGCTACACCTTC
TRBV19	TRBJ1-1	NA	13	NA	CASSPTVNTEAFF	TGTGCCAGTAGTCCGACAGTGAACACTGAAGCTTTCTTT
TRBV28	TRBJ2-5	NA	13	NA	CASGSVLGGTQYF	TGTGCCAGCGGTTCAGTTTTGGGGGGGACCCAGTACTTC
TRBV6-5	TRBJ1-5	NA	16	NA	CASSYSGGGGNQPQHF	TGTGCCAGCAGTTACTCTGGGGGAGGTGGCAATCAGCCCCAGCATTTT
TRBV19	TRBJ2-7	NA	12	once	CASGPQGDEQYF	TGTGCCAGCGGTCCCCAGGGCGACGAGCAGTACTTC
TRBV3-1/TRBV3-2	TRBJ2-7	NA	16	NA	CASSRGQIEASYEQYF	TGTGCCAGCAGCCGAGGACAGATCGAAGCCTCCTACGAGCAGTACTTC
TRBV30	TRBJ1-1	NA	15	NA	CAWSESAGWNTEAFF	TGTGCCTGGAGTGAATCGGCAGGGTGGAACACTGAAGCTTTCTTT
TRBV3-1/TRBV3-2	TRBJ1-4	NA	15	many	CASSQDAGVNEKLFF	TGTGCCAGCAGCCAAGACGCAGGGGTGAATGAAAAACTGTTTTTT
TRBV19	TRBJ1-5	TRBD1	18	NA	CASSIFGPRDRKFQPQHF	TGTGCCAGTAGTATTTTCGGACCCCGGGACAGGAAATTTCAGCCCCAGCATTTT
TRBV10-2	TRBJ1-1	NA	15	few	CASSELGAGAGEAFF	TGCGCCAGCAGTGAGCTTGGGGCAGGAGCAGGTGAAGCTTTCTTT
TRBV28	TRBJ1-1	NA	17	few	CASSLLFYRARGTEAFF	TGTGCCAGCAGTTTACTTTTTTATCGCGCGCGGGGCACTGAAGCTTTCTTT
TRBV30	TRBJ1-6	TRBD1	18	NA	CAWTLRQGASSYNSPLHF	TGTGCCTGGACCCTCAGACAGGGGGCGAGCTCCTATAATTCACCCCTCCACTTT